Each of the 17 T cell receptor beta chains below was sequenced from the same sample in a study of blood T cell repertoires in COVID-19. Only in-frame clones appear in the TCRdb table, and some are missing; sequencing was by immunoSEQ multiplex PCR. This sample carries 250,000 to 300,000 clones, 75% to 90% of them seen once, and the ten largest clones take approximately 11%. What was sequenced was peripheral blood. These receptor sequences come from a woman between 65 and 79 years old with acute or convalescent COVID-19.

The gene calls are TRBV27 and TRBJ2-7; TRBD2 might be the D (5 bases). The CDR3 is made up of 15 amino acids. V was clipped by 8 bases and J by 3 bases, with 20 bases between them. Germline CDR1 and CDR2: MNHEY and SMNVEV (reference sequence). The CDR3 is CASSPGHGILYEQYF. In DNA form, the CDR3 reads TGTGCCAGCTCCCCCGGCCACGGGATACTCTACGAGCAGTACTTC.

V usage is TRBV4-1 and J usage is TRBJ2-6; tentatively, D is TRBD2 (7 bases). The CDR3 spans 18 residues. V lost 4 bases to trimming and J lost 4 bases, with 20 bases between them. CDR1 MGHRA and CDR2 YSYEKL come from the germline V gene. The CDR3 bases are TGCGCCAGCAGCCCCGGGGGGCAGGGGTCGCTCGGGGCCAACGTCCTGACTTTC. Translation gives CASSPGGQGSLGANVLTF.

This chain connects TRBV2 to TRBJ2-4; D perhaps matches TRBD1 (6 bases). Trimming left V 5 bases short and J 2 bases short, with 13 bases between. The CDR3 totals 15 residues. The germline CDR1 and CDR2 sequences are SNHLY and FYNNEI. This CDR3 is CASSSQGITKNIQYF. The DNA of the CDR3 is TGTGCCAGCAGTTCACAGGGAATAACCAAAAACATTCAGTACTTC.

The chain recombines TRBV7-2 with TRBJ1-5; 9 bases are a match to TRBD1. V was clipped by 2 bases and J by 7 bases; unmatched bases: 6. Germline CDR1 and CDR2: SGHTA and FQGNSA. This CDR3 has 15 amino acids. The CDR3 sequence is CASSLTGQGWQPQHF. For the CDR3, the DNA is TGTGCCAGCAGCTTAACGGGACAGGGATGGCAGCCCCAGCATTTT.

V and J are TRBV3-1 (or the pseudogene TRBV3-2) and TRBJ2-7; TRBD1 is a possible D gene (8 bases). V lost 3 bases and J lost 6, with 21 bases in between. The length of the CDR3 is 16 residues. CDR1 LGHDT and CDR2 YNNKEL come from the germline V gene (reference sequence). Here the CDR3 reads CASSQGGWTGTTEQYF. The DNA for the CDR3 is TGTGCCAGCAGCCAGGGGGGGTGGACAGGGACGACCGAGCAGTACTTC.

This rearrangement joins TRBV5-4 to TRBJ1-2, with D maybe TRBD1 (6 bases). The CDR3 is made up of 15 amino acids. The V gene lost 2 bases and the J gene lost 4 bases, with 15 bases spanning the gap. CDR1 is SGHNT, CDR2 YYREEE, per germline (reference sequence). The CDR3 spells CASSLHQGTFYGYTF. The CDR3 region has the DNA TGTGCCAGCAGCTTACATCAGGGGACGTTCTATGGCTACACCTTC.

The chain combines TRBV6-5 with TRBJ1-1; unclear D gene. Per germline, CDR1 MNHEY and CDR2 SVGAGI. This CDR3 has 14 residues. Trimming removed 7 bases from V and 1 base from J, with 13 bases in between. CDR3 amino acids: CASTYGSANTEAFF. In nucleotides, the CDR3 is TGTGCCAGCACCTACGGGTCAGCGAACACTGAAGCTTTCTTT.

This clone was counted a single time. The genes are TRBV5-5 and TRBJ1-2, with a tentative D call TRBD1 (5 bases). This CDR3 has 16 residues. Germline V CDR1 and CDR2: SGHKS, YYEKEE (reference sequence). Between the trimmed V and J ends, which lost 1 base and 5 bases, there was a span of 18 bases. The CDR3 DNA is TGTGCCAGCAGCTTGTTAGGCTCCATAGGGGCTTATGGCTACACCTTC. Protein sequence: CASSLLGSIGAYGYTF.

This clone was recorded only once. The V gene is TRBV5-1, the J gene TRBJ2-2, with TRBD1 matching over 7 bases. The CDR3 runs to 16 residues. Germline V gives CDR1 SGHRS, CDR2 YFSETQ. Unmatched junction bases numbered 5, after V lost 3 bases and J lost 0 bases. The CDR3, as DNA: TGCGCCAGCAGCTACCGAACAGGGGCGAACACCGGGGAGCTGTTTTTT. It encodes CASSYRTGANTGELFF.

The chain joins TRBV25-1 to TRBJ1-6, with D possibly matching TRBD1 (6 bases). Germline values: CDR1 MGHDK, CDR2 SYGVNS. CDR3 length: 16 amino acids. The V gene lost 0 bases and the J gene lost 8 bases, with 14 bases spanning the gap. The CDR3 DNA sequence: TGTGCCAGCAGTGAATATCAGGGGCTGCTGGATTCACCCCTCCACTTT. This encodes CASSEYQGLLDSPLHF.

The chain joins TRBV7-8 to TRBJ1-6; maybe TRBD1 (5 bases). The germline V gene encodes CDR1 SGHVS and CDR2 FQNEAQ. The CDR3 runs to 15 residues. The V and J ends lost 10 bases and 2 bases respectively, with 15 bases between them. The CDR3 DNA reads TGTGCCACCCGGTGGGGGGAGACCTATAATTCACCCCTCCACTTT. Translation: CATRWGETYNSPLHF.

This chain links TRBV24-1 with TRBJ2-1, with D uncertain. Germline V lookup: CDR1 KGHDR, CDR2 SFDVKD. The V gene lost 0 bases and the J gene lost 6 bases, with 5 bases spanning the gap. CDR3 size: 13 residues. CDR3 loop: CATSDLAGNEQFF. The CDR3 DNA follows: TGTGCCACCAGTGATTTGGCCGGCAATGAGCAGTTCTTC.

The chain has TRBV27 and TRBJ2-1; 9 positions agree with TRBD2. Germline V lookup: CDR1 MNHEY, CDR2 SMNVEV (reference sequence). V gave up 0 bases and J gave up 7 bases; unmatched junction bases: 10. The CDR3 is 17 amino acids. CDR3 DNA: TGTGCCAGCAGTTTATCGGTTGGCGGGGGGGCGATGAATGAGCAGTTCTTC. Its translation is CASSLSVGGGAMNEQFF.

Regarding this clone: Other nucleotide sequences from this sample produce the same CDR3. The chain joins TRBV2 to TRBJ1-5, with 9 bases matching TRBD1. Trimming removed 4 bases from V and 5 bases from J; junction bases left unmatched: 3. The CDR3 covers 14 residues. Germline CDR1 SNHLY, CDR2 FYNNEI. The CDR3: CASSGTGGYQPQHF. CDR3 bases: TGTGCCAGCAGTGGTACAGGGGGCTATCAGCCCCAGCATTTT.

V is TRBV7-9 and J is TRBJ1-4, with no clear D. The germline V gene has CDR1 SEHNR and CDR2 FQNEAQ (reference sequence). V lost 5 bases to trimming and J lost 5 bases, with 15 bases between them. This CDR3 contains 15 residues. CDR3 amino acids: CASSLGPSANEKLFF. The CDR3 DNA reads as TGTGCCAGCAGCCTAGGGCCTTCTGCCAATGAAAAACTGTTTTTT. Complete variable domain (other parts from reference TRBV7-9 and TRBJ1-4): DTGVSQNPRHKITKRGQNVTFRCDPISEHNRLYWYRQTLGQGPEFLTYFQNEAQLEKSRLLSDRFSAERPKGSFSTLEIQRTEQGDSAMYLCASSLGPSANEKLFFGSGTQLSVL.

The chain is built from TRBV3-1 (or the pseudogene TRBV3-2) and TRBJ1-4, with D unclear. The CDR3 is 15 amino acids. V lost 7 bases and J lost 0, with 12 bases in between. Per the germline V gene, CDR1 is LGHDT and CDR2 is YNNKEL (reference sequence). For the CDR3, the DNA is TGTGCCAGCACGCCTGGCGGGGCAACTAATGAAAAACTGTTTTTT. Encoded protein: CASTPGGATNEKLFF.

This sequence joins TRBV9 and TRBJ2-2, with TRBD2 matching 10 bases. Trimming took 3 bases from V and 1 from J; bases not matched to a gene: 3. Germline V gives CDR1 SGDLS, CDR2 YYNGEE. The length of the CDR3 is 16 residues. The CDR3, as DNA: TGTGCCAGCAGCGCACTAGCGGGGCAGAACACCGGGGAGCTGTTTTTT. It specifies CASSALAGQNTGELFF. The full variable domain, with the rest looked up from reference TRBV9 and TRBJ2-2, is DSGVTQTPKHLITATGQRVTLRCSPRSGDLSVYWYQQSLDQGLQFLIQYYNGEERAKGNILERFSAQQFPDLHSELNLSSLELGDSALYFCASSALAGQNTGELFFGEGSRLTVL.